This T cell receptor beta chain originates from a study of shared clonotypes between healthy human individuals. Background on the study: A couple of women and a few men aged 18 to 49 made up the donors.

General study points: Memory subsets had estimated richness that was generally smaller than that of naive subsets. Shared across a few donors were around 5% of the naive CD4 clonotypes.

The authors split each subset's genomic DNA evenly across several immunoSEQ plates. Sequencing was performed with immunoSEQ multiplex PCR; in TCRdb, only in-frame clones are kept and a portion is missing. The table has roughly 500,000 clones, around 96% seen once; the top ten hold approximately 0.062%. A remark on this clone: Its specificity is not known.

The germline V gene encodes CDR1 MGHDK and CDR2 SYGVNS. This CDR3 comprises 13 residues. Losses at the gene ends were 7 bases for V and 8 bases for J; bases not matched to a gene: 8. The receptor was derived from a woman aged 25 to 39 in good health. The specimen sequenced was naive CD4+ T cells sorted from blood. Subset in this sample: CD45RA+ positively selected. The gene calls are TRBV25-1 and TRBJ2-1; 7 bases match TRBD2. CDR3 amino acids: CASTGRSGHEQFF. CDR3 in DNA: TGTGCCAGCACCGGGAGGAGTGGTCATGAGCAGTTCTTC. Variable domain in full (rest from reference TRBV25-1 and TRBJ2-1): EADIYQTPRYLVIGTGKKITLECSQTMGHDKMYWYQQDPGMELHLIHYSYGVNSTEKGDLSSESTVSRIRTEHFPLTLESARPSHTSQYLCASTGRSGHEQFFGPGTRLTVL.